Listed below are T cell receptor beta chains from one sample, sequenced in a study of Ad26.COV2.S vaccination and SARS-CoV-2 variants. This table comes from immunoSEQ multiplex PCR, and its TCRdb copy is limited to in-frame clones, with some not included. The repertoire holds hundreds of thousands of clones, roughly nine tenths seen once, with approximately 1.5% in the top ten. The source was peripheral blood, collected in a trial of Ad26.COV2.S vaccine versus placebo. All receptors derive from a person aged 18-60 years who received the Ad26.COV2.S COVID-19 vaccine or a placebo. CDR3s include the opening cysteine and the closing phenylalanine or tryptophan. The D gene is left open where the match is weak. Size values are once, few and many counts, or a class for expanded clones, and some rows have none.

V gene: TRBV3-1/TRBV3-2
clone size: NA
D gene: TRBD1
J gene: TRBJ2-4
CDR3 DNA: TGTGCCAGCAGCGAACGGACAGGCCTAAAATCCAAAAACATTCAGTACTTC
CDR3 protein: CASSERTGLKSKNIQYF

V gene: TRBV3-1/TRBV3-2
clone size: NA
D gene: NA
J gene: TRBJ2-7
CDR3 DNA: TGTGCCAGCAGCCAAGATTCGGCCCAGTTCTACGAGCAGTACTTC
CDR3 protein: CASSQDSAQFYEQYF

V gene: TRBV12-3/TRBV12-4
clone size: NA
D gene: NA
J gene: TRBJ2-7
CDR3 DNA: TGTGCCAGCTCATTCAGCTACGAGCAGTACTTC
CDR3 protein: CASSFSYEQYF

V gene: TRBV6-2/TRBV6-3
clone size: NA
D gene: NA
J gene: TRBJ2-7
CDR3 DNA: TGTGCCAGCAGTTACGATCCCTACGAGCAGTACTTC
CDR3 protein: CASSYDPYEQYF

V gene: TRBV18
clone size: NA
D gene: TRBD1
J gene: TRBJ2-2
CDR3 DNA: TGTGCCAGCTCATCGGGGACAGAGAACACCGGGGAGCTGTTTTTT
CDR3 protein: CASSSGTENTGELFF

V gene: TRBV7-6
clone size: NA
D gene: TRBD2
J gene: TRBJ2-4
CDR3 DNA: TGTGCCAGCGTTACCGGGGGGGTAGGAGAGACCATTCAGTACTTC
CDR3 protein: CASVTGGVGETIQYF

V gene: TRBV11-2
clone size: once
D gene: NA
J gene: TRBJ2-3
CDR3 DNA: TGTGCCAGCAGCTTAGCGGTATTGGGGTTAGGAACAGATACGCAGTATTTT
CDR3 protein: CASSLAVLGLGTDTQYF

V gene: TRBV4-2
clone size: NA
D gene: NA
J gene: TRBJ1-2
CDR3 DNA: TGTGCCAGCAGCCAAGTCCTCGGAGGCTATGGCTACACCTTC
CDR3 protein: CASSQVLGGYGYTF

V gene: TRBV18
clone size: once
D gene: TRBD1
J gene: TRBJ2-2
CDR3 DNA: TGTGCCAGCTCACCATTATCCCCGACAGGGGGCACCGGGGAGCTGTTTTTT
CDR3 protein: CASSPLSPTGGTGELFF

V gene: TRBV2
clone size: NA
D gene: NA
J gene: TRBJ2-7
CDR3 DNA: TGTGCCAGCAAAACAGGGACCGAGCAGTACTTC
CDR3 protein: CASKTGTEQYF

V gene: TRBV3-1/TRBV3-2
clone size: NA
D gene: TRBD1
J gene: TRBJ1-2
CDR3 DNA: TGTGCCAGCAGCCACGGACAGGGGGGTTTAGGCTATGGCTACACCTTC
CDR3 protein: CASSHGQGGLGYGYTF

V gene: TRBV4-1
clone size: NA
D gene: TRBD1
J gene: TRBJ2-7
CDR3 DNA: TGCGCCAGCAGCCTAGCCGGGACAGGGTTAAACGAGCAGTACTTC
CDR3 protein: CASSLAGTGLNEQYF